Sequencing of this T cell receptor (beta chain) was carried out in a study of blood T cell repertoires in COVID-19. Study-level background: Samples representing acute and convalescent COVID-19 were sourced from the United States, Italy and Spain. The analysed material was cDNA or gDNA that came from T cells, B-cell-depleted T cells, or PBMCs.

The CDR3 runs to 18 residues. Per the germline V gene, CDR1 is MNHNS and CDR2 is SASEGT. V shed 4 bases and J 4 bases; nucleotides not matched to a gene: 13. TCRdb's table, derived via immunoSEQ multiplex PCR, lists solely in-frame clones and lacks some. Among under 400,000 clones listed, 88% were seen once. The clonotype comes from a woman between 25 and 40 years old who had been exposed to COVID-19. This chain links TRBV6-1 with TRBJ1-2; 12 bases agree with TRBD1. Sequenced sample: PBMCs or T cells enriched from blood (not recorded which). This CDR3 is CASSGIGVAGQGAYGYTF. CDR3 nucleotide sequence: TGTGCCAGCAGTGGGATTGGGGTCGCGGGACAGGGGGCCTATGGCTACACCTTC.